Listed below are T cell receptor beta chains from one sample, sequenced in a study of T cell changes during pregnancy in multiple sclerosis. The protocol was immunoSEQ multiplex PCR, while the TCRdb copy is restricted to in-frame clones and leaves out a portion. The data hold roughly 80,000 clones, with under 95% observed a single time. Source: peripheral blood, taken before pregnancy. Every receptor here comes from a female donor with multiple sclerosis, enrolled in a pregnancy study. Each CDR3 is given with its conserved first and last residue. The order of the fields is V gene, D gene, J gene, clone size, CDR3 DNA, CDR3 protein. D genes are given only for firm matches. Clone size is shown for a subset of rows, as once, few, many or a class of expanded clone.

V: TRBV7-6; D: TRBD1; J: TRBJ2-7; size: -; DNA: TGTGCCAGCAGCCAACTCGTAGGACAGGGCACGCGTGAGCAGTACTTC; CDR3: CASSQLVGQGTREQYF
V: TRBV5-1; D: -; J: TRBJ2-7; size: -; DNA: TGCGCCAGCAGCTTGGATGGCCACGAGCAGTACTTC; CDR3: CASSLDGHEQYF
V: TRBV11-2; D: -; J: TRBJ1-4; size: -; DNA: TGTGCCAGCAGCTCTTATCAGGTAGAACTGTTTTTT; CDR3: CASSSYQVELFF
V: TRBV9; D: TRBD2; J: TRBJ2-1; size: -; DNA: TGTGCCAGCAGCGTAGGTGAGCGGGGGGGCCCGGGTGAGCAGTTCTTC; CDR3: CASSVGERGGPGEQFF
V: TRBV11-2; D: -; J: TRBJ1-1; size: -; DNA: TGTGCCAGCAGCCGCGGCCTGGCGAACACTGAAGCTTTCTTT; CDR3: CASSRGLANTEAFF
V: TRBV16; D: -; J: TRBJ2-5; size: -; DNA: TGTGCCAGCAGCCAATCGGCGGGCGGGCAAGAGACCCAGTACTTC; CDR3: CASSQSAGGQETQYF
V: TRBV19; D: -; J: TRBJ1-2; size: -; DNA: TGTGCCAGTAGTATAGATTTTGGTGGCAGGGGAATTGGCTACACCTTC; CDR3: CASSIDFGGRGIGYTF
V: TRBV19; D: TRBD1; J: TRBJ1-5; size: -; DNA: TGTGCCAGTAGTGATACAGGGGCGGATCAGCCCCAGCATTTT; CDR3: CASSDTGADQPQHF
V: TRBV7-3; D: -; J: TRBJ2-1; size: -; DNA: TGTGCCAGCAGCCCAACCGGGGATGAGCAGTTCTTC; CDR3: CASSPTGDEQFF
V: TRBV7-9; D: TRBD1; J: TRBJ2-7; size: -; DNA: TGTGCCAGCAGCCCAGAACCACAGGGGATCGGGGCCTACGAGCAGTACTTC; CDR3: CASSPEPQGIGAYEQYF
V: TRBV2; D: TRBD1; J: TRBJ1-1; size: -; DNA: TGTGCCGGGCGGGGACAGCGAGCTTTCTTT; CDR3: CAGRGQRAFF
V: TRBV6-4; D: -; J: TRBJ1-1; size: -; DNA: TGTGCCAGCAGTCTCTCGGGGACACCGAACACTGAAGCTTTCTTT; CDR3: CASSLSGTPNTEAFF
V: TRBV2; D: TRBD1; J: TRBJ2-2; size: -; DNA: TGTGCCAGCAGTGAACAGGGGGCTGCAAACACCGGGGAGCTGTTTTTT; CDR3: CASSEQGAANTGELFF
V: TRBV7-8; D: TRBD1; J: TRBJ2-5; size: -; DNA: TGTGCCAGCAGCTTAGGGTGGACAGGGGGCCCCGAAGAGACCCAGTACTTC; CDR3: CASSLGWTGGPEETQYF
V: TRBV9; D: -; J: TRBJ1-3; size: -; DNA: TGTGCCAGCAGCGTGGACAGCGGAAACACCATATATTTT; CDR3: CASSVDSGNTIYF
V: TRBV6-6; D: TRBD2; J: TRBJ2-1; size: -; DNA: TGTGCCAGCAGTTACTCAGACGGGGGGGAATACAATGAGCAGTTCTTC; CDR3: CASSYSDGGEYNEQFF
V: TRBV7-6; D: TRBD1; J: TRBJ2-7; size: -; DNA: TGTGCCAGCAGCGCCCGGGACAGGGGTCGTCAGCAGTACTTC; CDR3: CASSARDRGRQQYF
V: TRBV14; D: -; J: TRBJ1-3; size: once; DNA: TGTGCCAGCAGCCTACAGGAGGGAATCACTGGAAACACCATATATTTT; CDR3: CASSLQEGITGNTIYF
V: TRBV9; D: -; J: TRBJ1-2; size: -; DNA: TGTGCCAGCAGCTCGACAACAAGTAACTATGGCTACACCTTC; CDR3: CASSSTTSNYGYTF
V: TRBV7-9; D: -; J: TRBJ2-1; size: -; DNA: TGTGCCAGCAGCCCCCGACTCTGGGGGACAATAAAGCAGTTCTTC; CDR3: CASSPRLWGTIKQFF
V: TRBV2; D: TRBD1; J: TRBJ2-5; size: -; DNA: TGTGCCAGCAGCCGGGACAGGGGACGGGAGACCCAGTACTTC; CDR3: CASSRDRGRETQYF
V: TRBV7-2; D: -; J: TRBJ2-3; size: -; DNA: TGTGCCAGCAGCTACGGGGGGCCCACAGATACGCAGTATTTT; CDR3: CASSYGGPTDTQYF
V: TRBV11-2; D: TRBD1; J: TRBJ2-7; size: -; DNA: TGTGCCAGCAGCTTAGGATCAGGGGGATACGAGCAGTACTTC; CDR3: CASSLGSGGYEQYF
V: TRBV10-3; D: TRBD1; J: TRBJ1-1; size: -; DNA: TGTGCCATCAGTGAAAGACAGGGGGCTTACACTGAAGCTTTCTTT; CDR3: CAISERQGAYTEAFF
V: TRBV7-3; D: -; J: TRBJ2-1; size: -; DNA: TGTGCCAGCAGCTTCGGGTCGAGCTCCTACAATGAGCAGTTCTTC; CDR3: CASSFGSSSYNEQFF
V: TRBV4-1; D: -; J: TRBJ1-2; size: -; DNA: TGCGCCAGCAGCCAATTGCAAGGTGGTCTAGCTGGCTACACCTTC; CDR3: CASSQLQGGLAGYTF
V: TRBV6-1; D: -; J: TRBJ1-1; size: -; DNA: TGTGCCAGCAGTGAGAGTTTACGGACTGAAGCTTTCTTT; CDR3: CASSESLRTEAFF
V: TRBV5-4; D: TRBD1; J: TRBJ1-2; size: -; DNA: TGTGCCAGCAGCTTGGACAGGGGCGGCCGGGGCTACACCTTC; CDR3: CASSLDRGGRGYTF
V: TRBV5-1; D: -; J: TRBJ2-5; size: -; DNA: TGCGCCAGCAGCCGACCCTCGGGTGTGGTAGAGACCCAGTACTTC; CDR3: CASSRPSGVVETQYF
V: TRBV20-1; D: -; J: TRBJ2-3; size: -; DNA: TGCAGTGCAACTAGCACAGATACGCAGTATTTT; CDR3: CSATSTDTQYF
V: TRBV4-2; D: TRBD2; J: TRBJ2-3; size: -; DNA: TGTGCCAGCAGCCAAATAAGCGGGGGGGTGGCTGGAGATACGCAGTATTTT; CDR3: CASSQISGGVAGDTQYF
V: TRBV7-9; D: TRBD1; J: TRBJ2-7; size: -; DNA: TGTGCCAGCACCCCGGACAGGAACTCCTACGAGCAGTACTTC; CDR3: CASTPDRNSYEQYF
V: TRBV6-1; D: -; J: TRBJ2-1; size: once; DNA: TGTGCCAGCAGTGAATTTGGAGGGAGGTCCTACAATGAGCAGTTCTTC; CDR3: CASSEFGGRSYNEQFF
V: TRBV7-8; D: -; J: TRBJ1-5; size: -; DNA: TGTGCCAGCAGCTTAGCGTGGGGAGGTAGCAATCAGCCCCAGCATTTT; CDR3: CASSLAWGGSNQPQHF
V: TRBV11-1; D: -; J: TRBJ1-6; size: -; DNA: TGTGCCAGCAGCTTAGACAGGGATAATTCACCCCTCCACTTT; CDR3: CASSLDRDNSPLHF
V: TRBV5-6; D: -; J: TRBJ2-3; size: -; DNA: TGTGCCAGCAGCTTGAACGGGATAGCAGATACGCAGTATTTT; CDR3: CASSLNGIADTQYF
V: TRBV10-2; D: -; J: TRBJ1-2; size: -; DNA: TGCGCCAGCAGTGAGTCGCGGTTGTACTATGGCTACACCTTC; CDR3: CASSESRLYYGYTF
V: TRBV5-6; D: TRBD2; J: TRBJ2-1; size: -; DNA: TGTGCCAGCAGCCTGACTAGCGGGGAGTTCTTC; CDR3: CASSLTSGEFF
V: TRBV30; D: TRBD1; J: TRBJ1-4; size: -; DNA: TGTGCCTGGATATTAAGGACAGGGCTGAATGAAAAACTGTTTTTT; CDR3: CAWILRTGLNEKLFF
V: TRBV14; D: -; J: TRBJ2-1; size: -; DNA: TGTGCCAGCAGCTCAGGTTACAATGAGCAGTTCTTC; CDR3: CASSSGYNEQFF
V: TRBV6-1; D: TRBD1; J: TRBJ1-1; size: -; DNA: TGTGCCATACGGCGAGGGGGCACGAACACTGAAGCTTTCTTT; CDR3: CAIRRGGTNTEAFF
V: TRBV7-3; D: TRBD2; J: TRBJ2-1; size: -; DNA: TGTGCCAGCAGCCCTTCGGGGGGGAAGGTTATAGGTGAGCAGTTCTTC; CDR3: CASSPSGGKVIGEQFF